This paragraph reports one TCR beta chain. The data are from a study of blood T cell repertoires in COVID-19. Study in general: Samples taken during acute and convalescent COVID-19 were collected in the United States, Italy and Spain. The analysed material was cDNA or gDNA that came from T cells, B-cell-depleted T cells, or PBMCs.

Germline CDR1 reads MNHEY; CDR2 reads SMNVEV (reference sequence). V lost 3 bases, J lost 3 bases, and 8 bases stayed unmatched. The CDR3 spans 16 residues. Authors' analysis steps: Researchers report that nucleated cell counts were estimated from reference gene primer amplification. This table comes from immunoSEQ multiplex PCR, and its TCRdb copy is limited to in-frame clones, with some not included. V and J calls and clone size are given by that table; D and trimming were obtained from the DNA. The top ten hold around 8.1% of the sample, which has roughly 180,000 clones, about four fifths seen once. Patients in Seattle were enrolled during active infection, then followed longitudinally.

The sequencing sample was made of peripheral blood. V is TRBV27 and J is TRBJ2-5; the match to TRBD2 covers 9 bases. This receptor was identified in a woman aged 60-75 years with COVID-19, enrolled during active disease. The CDR3 DNA reads as TGTGCCAGCAGTTTGAGGGCGGGGGGGCGGAAAGAGACCCAGTACTTC. As protein: CASSLRAGGRKETQYF.